A single sample gave rise to the 7 T cell receptor beta chains below, sequenced in a study of Graves' ophthalmopathy and Graves' hyperthyroidism. CDR3 regions of TCR beta were amplified from RNA transcripts. RT-PCR in the first round used HTBI primers; a second-round multiplex PCR followed. TCRdb re-called the multiplex PCR reads with MiXCR, one entry per CDR3 protein. The table records 360,000 or so distinct CDR3 sequences, 15% to 20% of them present only once. The sample comprised peripheral blood. The receptors derive from a woman under 30 with Graves' ophthalmopathy.

This clonotype was detected ten times or more. This chain links TRBV20-1 with TRBJ1-6, with no clear D. V lost 0 bases to trimming and J lost 9 bases, with 12 bases between them. Germline lookup yields CDR1 DFQATT and CDR2 SNEGSKA (reference sequence). The length of the CDR3 is 14 residues. CDR3 sequence reads: CSARDPRWGSPLHF. The CDR3 coding sequence is TGCAGTGCTAGAGATCCCAGGTGGGGTTCACCCCTCCACTTT.

This clonotype was seen only once. This sequence joins TRBV30 and TRBJ1-2, with D unresolved. The CDR3 contains 13 residues. Per the germline V gene, CDR1 is GTSNPN and CDR2 is SVGIG (reference sequence). V was clipped by 4 bases and J by 1 base, with 10 bases between them. CDR3 sequence: CAWNDYLNYGYTF. In DNA form, the CDR3 reads TGTGCCTGGAATGACTATCTTAACTATGGCTACACCTTC.

This clonotype came up many times. The chain joins TRBV6-2 or TRBV6-3 to TRBJ1-1; tentatively, D is TRBD1 (6 bases). Per germline, CDR1 MNHEY and CDR2 SVGEGT. The V gene lost 3 bases and the J gene lost 6 bases, with 14 bases spanning the gap. This CDR3 has 14 residues. The CDR3 loop is CASSYWIEGAEAFF. The DNA for the CDR3 is TGTGCCAGCAGTTATTGGATCGAGGGGGCTGAAGCTTTCTTT.

This clonotype was found many times. The chain links TRBV10-2 to TRBJ1-6; a weak D match, TRBD1 (5 bases). V was clipped by 0 bases and J by 7 bases, with 13 bases between them. This CDR3 spans 16 amino acids. The V gene's germline CDR1 is WSHSY and CDR2 SAAADI. CDR3 protein: CASSESYRGLNSPLHF. The CDR3 bases are TGCGCCAGCAGTGAGTCATACCGGGGCCTGAATTCACCCCTCCACTTT.

There are many counts of this clonotype. A read error is possible here, since a much larger clone lies one base away. The V call is TRBV24-1, the J call TRBJ2-7; either TRBD1 or TRBD2 may fit D (5 bases each). The germline V gene encodes CDR1 KGHDR and CDR2 SFDVKD. This CDR3 spans 15 amino acids. V shed 5 bases and J shed 5 bases, with 18 bases lying between them. CDR3 in amino acids: CATSASIGVSDEQYF. CDR3 DNA sequence: TGTGCCACCAGTGCTTCGATAGGGGTTAGCGACGAGCAGTACTTC.

This clonotype was counted many times. The chain links TRBV7-2 to TRBJ1-1; 7 nucleotides match TRBD1. V trimming: 8 bases; J trimming: 10 bases; junction bases outside the gene matches: 13. CDR1 is SGHTA, CDR2 FQGNSA, per germline. The CDR3 is 13 amino acids. As DNA, the CDR3 is TGTGCCAGCTTAGGCAACAGGGGAGGGGGAGCTTTCTTT. Amino acids: CASLGNRGGGAFF.

The chain joins TRBV12-3 or TRBV12-4 to TRBJ1-2; 8 positions match TRBD1. V shed 5 bases and J 4 bases; nucleotides not matched to a gene: 6. This CDR3 is built from 14 residues. The CDR3 loop reads CASSPDRGFYGYTF. DNA for the CDR3: TGTGCCAGCAGTCCAGACAGGGGCTTCTATGGCTACACCTTC.